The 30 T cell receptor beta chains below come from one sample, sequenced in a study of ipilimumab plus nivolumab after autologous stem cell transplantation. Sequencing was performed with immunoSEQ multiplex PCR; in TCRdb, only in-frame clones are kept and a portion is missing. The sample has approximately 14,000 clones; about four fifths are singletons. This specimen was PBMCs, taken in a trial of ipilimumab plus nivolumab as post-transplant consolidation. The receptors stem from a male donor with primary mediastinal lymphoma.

CDR3 region: CASSDGTSTYEQYF. Written as DNA, the CDR3 is TGTGCCAGCAGCGACGGGACATCTACCTACGAGCAGTACTTC. This rearrangement joins TRBV11-2 to TRBJ2-7, with a tentative D call TRBD1 (6 bases). From germline, CDR1 is SGHAT and CDR2 FQNNGV. This CDR3 is built from 14 residues. Trimming shortened V by 5 bases and J by 2 bases, and 13 bases separated the two germline ends.

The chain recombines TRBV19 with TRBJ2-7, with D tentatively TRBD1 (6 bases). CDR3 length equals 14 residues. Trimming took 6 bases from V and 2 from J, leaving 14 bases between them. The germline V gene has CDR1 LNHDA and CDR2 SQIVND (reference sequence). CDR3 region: CASRLTGSPYEQYF. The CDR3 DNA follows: TGTGCCAGTAGACTGACAGGCTCCCCCTACGAGCAGTACTTC.

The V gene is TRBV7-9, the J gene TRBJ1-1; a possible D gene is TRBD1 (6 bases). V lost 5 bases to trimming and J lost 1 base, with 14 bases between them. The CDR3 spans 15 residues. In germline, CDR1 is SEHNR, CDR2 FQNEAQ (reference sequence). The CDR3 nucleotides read TGTGCCAGCAGCCTAGTGGGACAAGGGAACACTGAAGCTTTCTTT. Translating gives CASSLVGQGNTEAFF.

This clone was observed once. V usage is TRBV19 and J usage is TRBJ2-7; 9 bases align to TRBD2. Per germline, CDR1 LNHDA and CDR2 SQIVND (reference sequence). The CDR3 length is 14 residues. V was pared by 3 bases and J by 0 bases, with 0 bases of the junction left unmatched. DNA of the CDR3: TGTGCCAGTAGTATTAGCGGGAGCTCCTACGAGCAGTACTTC. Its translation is CASSISGSSYEQYF.

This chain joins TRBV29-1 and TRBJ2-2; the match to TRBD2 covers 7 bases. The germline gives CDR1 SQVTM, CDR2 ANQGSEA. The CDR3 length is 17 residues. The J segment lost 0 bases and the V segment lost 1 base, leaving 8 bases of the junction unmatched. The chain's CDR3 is CSVEAWSSGTNTGELFF. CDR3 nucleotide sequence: TGCAGCGTTGAAGCCTGGTCTAGCGGCACGAACACCGGGGAGCTGTTTTTT.

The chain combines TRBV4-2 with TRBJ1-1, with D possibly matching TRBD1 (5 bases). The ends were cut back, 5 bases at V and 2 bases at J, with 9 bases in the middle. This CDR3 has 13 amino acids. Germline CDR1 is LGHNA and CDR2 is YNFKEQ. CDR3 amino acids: CASSAGQNTEAFF. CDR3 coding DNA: TGTGCCAGCAGCGCAGGGCAAAACACTGAAGCTTTCTTT.

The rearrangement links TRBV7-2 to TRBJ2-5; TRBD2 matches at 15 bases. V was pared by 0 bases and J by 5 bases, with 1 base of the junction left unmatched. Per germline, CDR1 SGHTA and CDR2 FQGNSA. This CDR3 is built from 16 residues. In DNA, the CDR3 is TGTGCCAGCAGCTTAGCTGGGACTAGCGGGGGGGAGACCCAGTACTTC. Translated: CASSLAGTSGGETQYF.

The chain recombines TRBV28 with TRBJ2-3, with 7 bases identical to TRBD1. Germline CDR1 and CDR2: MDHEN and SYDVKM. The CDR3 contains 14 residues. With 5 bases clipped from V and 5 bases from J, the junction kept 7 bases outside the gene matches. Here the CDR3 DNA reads TGTGCCAGCAGTCCCCGGGACAGAGTAGATACGCAGTATTTT. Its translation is CASSPRDRVDTQYF.

The chain's CDR3 is CASSLGGKQPQHF. CDR3 DNA sequence: TGTGCCAGCAGTTTAGGAGGGAAACAGCCCCAGCATTTT. The chain links TRBV28 to TRBJ1-5; the D is unclear. V was cut by 2 bases and J by 7 bases, with 9 bases left in between. The V gene's germline CDR1 is MDHEN and CDR2 SYDVKM. This CDR3 is 13 amino acids long.

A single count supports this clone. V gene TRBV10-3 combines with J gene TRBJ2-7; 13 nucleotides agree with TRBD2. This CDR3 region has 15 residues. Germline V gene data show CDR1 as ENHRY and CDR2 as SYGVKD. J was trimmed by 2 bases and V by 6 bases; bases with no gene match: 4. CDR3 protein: CAIRGTSGDPYEQYF. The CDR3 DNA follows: TGTGCCATCAGGGGGACTAGCGGGGATCCCTACGAGCAGTACTTC.

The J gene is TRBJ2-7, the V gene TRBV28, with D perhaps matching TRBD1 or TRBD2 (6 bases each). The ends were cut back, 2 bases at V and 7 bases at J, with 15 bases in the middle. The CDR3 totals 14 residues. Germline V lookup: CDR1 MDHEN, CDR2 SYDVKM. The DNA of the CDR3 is TGTGCCAGCAGTTTAGGTGCAGGGGCGGGAGAGCAGTACTTC. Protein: CASSLGAGAGEQYF.

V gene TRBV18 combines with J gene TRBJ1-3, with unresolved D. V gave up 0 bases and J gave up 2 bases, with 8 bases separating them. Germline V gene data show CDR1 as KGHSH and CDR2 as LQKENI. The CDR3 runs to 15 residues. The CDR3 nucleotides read TGTGCCAGCTCACCACCGGGTGGGGCTGGAAACACCATATATTTT. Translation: CASSPPGGAGNTIYF.

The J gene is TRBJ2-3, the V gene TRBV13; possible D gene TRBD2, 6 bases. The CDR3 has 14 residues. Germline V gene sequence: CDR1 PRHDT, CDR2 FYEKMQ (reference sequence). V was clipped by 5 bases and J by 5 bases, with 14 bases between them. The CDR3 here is CASSRRGGIDTQYF. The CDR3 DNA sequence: TGTGCCAGCAGCCGGCGGGGCGGGATAGATACGCAGTATTTT.

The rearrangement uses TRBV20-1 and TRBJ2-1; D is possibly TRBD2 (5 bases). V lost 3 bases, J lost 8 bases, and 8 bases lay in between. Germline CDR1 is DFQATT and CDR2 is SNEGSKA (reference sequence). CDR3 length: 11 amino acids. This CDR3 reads CSARREHEQFF. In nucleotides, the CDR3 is TGCAGTGCTAGGAGGGAGCATGAGCAGTTCTTC.

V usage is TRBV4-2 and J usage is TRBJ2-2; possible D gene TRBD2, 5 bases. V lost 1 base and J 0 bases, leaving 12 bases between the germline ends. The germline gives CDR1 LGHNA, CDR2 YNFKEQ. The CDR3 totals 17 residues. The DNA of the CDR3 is TGTGCCAGCAGCCAAGCCGCGGGCACCTCGAACACCGGGGAGCTGTTTTTT. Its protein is CASSQAAGTSNTGELFF.

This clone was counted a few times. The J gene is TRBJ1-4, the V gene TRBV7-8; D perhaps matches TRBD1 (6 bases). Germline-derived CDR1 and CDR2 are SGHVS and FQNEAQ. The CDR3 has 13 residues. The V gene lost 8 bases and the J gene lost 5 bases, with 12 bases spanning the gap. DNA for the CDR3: TGTGCCAGCTTAGGACAGATCAATGAAAAACTGTTTTTT. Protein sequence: CASLGQINEKLFF.

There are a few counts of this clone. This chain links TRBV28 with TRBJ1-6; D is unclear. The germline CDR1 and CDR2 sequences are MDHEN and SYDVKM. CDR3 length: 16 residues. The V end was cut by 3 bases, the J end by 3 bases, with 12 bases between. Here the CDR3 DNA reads TGTGCCAGCAGTTTCCCGCAGACAAACTATAATTCACCCCTCCACTTT. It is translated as CASSFPQTNYNSPLHF.

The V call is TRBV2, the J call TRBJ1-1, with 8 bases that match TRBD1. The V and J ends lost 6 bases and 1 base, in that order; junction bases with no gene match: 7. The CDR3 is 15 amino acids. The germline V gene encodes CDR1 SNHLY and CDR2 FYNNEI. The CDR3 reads CASSSPGTGNTEAFF. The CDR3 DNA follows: TGTGCCAGCAGCTCTCCCGGGACAGGGAACACTGAAGCTTTCTTT.

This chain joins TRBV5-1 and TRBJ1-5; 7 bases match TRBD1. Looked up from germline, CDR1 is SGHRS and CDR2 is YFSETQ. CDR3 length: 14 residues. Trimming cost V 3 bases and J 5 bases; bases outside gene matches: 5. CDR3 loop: CASSWGQPDQPQHF. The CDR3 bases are TGCGCCAGCAGCTGGGGACAGCCGGATCAGCCCCAGCATTTT.

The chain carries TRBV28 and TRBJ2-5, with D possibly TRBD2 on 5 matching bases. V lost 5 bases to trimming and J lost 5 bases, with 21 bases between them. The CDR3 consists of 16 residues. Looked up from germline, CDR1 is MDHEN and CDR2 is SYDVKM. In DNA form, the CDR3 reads TGTGCCAGCAGTCGGGCCGTCCGGGGTGGGCGCGAGACCCAGTACTTC. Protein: CASSRAVRGGRETQYF.

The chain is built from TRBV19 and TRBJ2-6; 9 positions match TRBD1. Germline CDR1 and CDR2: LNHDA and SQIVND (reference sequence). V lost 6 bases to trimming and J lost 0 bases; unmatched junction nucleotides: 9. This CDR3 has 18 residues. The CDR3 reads CASSTSRDRASGANVLTF. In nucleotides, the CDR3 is TGTGCCAGTAGCACGAGTAGGGACAGGGCCTCTGGGGCCAACGTCCTGACTTTC.

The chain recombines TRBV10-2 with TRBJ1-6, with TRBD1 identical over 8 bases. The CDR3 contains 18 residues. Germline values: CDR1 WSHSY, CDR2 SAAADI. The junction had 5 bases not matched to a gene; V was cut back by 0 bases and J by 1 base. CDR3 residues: CASSESPGGSSYNSPLHF. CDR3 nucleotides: TGCGCCAGCAGTGAGTCCCCAGGGGGCTCGTCCTATAATTCACCCCTCCACTTT.

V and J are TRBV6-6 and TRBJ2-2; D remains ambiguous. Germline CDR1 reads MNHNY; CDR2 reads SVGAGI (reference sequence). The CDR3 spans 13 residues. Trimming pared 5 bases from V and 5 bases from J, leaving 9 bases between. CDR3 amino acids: CASSIKGTGELFF. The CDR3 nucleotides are TGTGCCAGCAGTATCAAAGGGACCGGGGAGCTGTTTTTT.

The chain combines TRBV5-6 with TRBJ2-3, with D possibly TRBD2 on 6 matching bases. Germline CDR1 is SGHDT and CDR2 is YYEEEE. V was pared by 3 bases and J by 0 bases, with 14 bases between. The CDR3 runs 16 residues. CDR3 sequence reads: CASSSSGGRSTDTQYF. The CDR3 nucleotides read TGTGCCAGCAGCTCCTCCGGGGGACGAAGCACAGATACGCAGTATTTT.

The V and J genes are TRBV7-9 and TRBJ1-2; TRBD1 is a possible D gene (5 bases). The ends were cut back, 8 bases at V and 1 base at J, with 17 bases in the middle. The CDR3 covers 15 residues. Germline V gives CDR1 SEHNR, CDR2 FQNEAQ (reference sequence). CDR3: CASAPQGPLNYGYTF. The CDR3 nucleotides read TGTGCCAGCGCCCCGCAGGGCCCCCTTAACTATGGCTACACCTTC.

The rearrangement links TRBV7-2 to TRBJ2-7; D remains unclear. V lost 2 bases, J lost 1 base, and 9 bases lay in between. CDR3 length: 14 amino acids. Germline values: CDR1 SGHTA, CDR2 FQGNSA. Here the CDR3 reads CASSLQGVSYEQYF. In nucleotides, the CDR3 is TGTGCCAGCAGCTTACAAGGAGTATCCTACGAGCAGTACTTC.

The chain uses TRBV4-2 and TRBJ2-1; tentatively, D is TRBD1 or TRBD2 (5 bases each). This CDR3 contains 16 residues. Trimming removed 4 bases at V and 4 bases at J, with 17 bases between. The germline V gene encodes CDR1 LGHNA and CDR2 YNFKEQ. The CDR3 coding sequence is TGTGCCAGCAGCCTCCTTTCCGGGACGGGGTACAATGAGCAGTTCTTC. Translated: CASSLLSGTGYNEQFF.

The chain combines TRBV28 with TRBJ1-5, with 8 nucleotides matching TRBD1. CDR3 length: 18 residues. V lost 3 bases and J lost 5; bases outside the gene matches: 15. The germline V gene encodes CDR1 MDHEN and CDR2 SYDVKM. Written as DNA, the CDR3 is TGTGCCAGCAGTTTGGTTAGCCAGGGGGCGATTGTAGATCAGCCCCAGCATTTT. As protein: CASSLVSQGAIVDQPQHF.

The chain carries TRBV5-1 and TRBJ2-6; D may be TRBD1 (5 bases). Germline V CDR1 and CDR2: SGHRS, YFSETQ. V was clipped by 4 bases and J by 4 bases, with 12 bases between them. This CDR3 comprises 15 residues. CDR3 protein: CASSEGVKGANVLTF. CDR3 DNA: TGCGCCAGCAGCGAAGGGGTAAAAGGGGCCAACGTCCTGACTTTC.

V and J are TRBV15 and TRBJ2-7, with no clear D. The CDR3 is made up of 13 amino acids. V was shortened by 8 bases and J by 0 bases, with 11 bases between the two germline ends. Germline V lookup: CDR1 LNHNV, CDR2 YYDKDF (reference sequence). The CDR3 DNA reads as TGTGCCACCGGTGAGCGTAACTCCTACGAGCAGTACTTC. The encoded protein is CATGERNSYEQYF.